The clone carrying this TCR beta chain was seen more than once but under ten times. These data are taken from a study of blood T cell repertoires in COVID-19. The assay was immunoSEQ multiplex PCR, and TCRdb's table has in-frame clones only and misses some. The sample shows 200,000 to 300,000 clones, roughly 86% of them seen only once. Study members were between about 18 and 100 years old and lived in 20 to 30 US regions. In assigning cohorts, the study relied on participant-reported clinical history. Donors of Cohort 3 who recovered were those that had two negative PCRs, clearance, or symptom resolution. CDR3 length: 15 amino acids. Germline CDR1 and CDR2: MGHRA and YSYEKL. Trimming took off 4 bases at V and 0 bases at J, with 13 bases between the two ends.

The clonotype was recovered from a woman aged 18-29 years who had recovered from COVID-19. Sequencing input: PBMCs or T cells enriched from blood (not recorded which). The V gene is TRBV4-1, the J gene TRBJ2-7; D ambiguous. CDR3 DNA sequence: TGCGCCAGCAGCCGATCAGTTTCAAGCTCCTACGAGCAGTACTTC. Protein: CASSRSVSSSYEQYF.